The clone carrying this TCR beta chain occurred once. Produced via immunoSEQ multiplex PCR; TCRdb's table is partial and in-frame only. The sample has about 3,000 clones; around 75% are singletons. Losses at the gene ends were 4 bases for V and 7 bases for J; bases not matched to a gene: 14. The germline V gene has CDR1 SGHRS and CDR2 YFSETQ. The CDR3 has 15 amino acids. This sample stems from a study of chemoradiotherapy in HPV16-positive cancers. The sequence came from a human donor with HPV-associated anogenital cancer. The rearrangement joins TRBV5-1 to TRBJ2-7, with 7 bases matching TRBD1. Sequencing used tumor tissue, obtained from a patient who underwent chemoradiotherapy. The CDR3 loop reads CASSDGGTGVREQYF. DNA of the CDR3: TGCGCCAGCAGCGATGGAGGAACAGGGGTTCGAGAGCAGTACTTC.